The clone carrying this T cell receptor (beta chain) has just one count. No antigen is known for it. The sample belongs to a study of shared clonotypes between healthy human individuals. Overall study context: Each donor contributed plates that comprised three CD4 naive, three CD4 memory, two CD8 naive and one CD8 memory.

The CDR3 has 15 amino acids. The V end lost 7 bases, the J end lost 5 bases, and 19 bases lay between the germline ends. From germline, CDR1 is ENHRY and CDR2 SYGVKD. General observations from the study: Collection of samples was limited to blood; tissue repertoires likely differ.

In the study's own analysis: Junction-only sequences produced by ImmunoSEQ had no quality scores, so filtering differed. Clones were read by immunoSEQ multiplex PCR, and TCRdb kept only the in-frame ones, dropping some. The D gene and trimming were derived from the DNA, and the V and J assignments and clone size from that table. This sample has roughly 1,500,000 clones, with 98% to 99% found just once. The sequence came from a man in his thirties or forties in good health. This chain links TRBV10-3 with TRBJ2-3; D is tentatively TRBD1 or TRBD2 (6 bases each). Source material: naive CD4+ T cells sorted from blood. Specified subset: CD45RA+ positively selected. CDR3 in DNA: TGTGCCATCACCCGGAGGGGGGATGGGGAAGATACGCAGTATTTT. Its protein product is CAITRRGDGEDTQYF.